A single sample is the source of the 21 T cell receptor beta chains below, sequenced in a study of T cell changes during pregnancy in multiple sclerosis. Measured with immunoSEQ multiplex PCR; TCRdb has only the in-frame clones, and not every one. The sample consists of fewer than 12,000 clones, about 89% of them appearing once. The source material was CD8+ T cells from peripheral blood mononuclear cells, sampled in the first trimester of pregnancy. These TCRs come from a female donor in good health, enrolled as a control in a pregnancy study.

In this sample, this clone turned up once. This chain connects TRBV2 to TRBJ2-7; D may be TRBD1 (6 bases). V lost 7 bases and J lost 0, with 16 bases in between. The CDR3 has 15 amino acids. Germline CDR1 is SNHLY and CDR2 is FYNNEI. Here the CDR3 DNA reads TGTGCCAGCATCTCCCCAGGGGTCCTCTCCTACGAGCAGTACTTC. Translating gives CASISPGVLSYEQYF.

CDR3 protein: CASSQDYLGGRADGYTF. The CDR3 DNA is TGTGCCAGCAGCCAAGATTATCTTGGCGGGCGCGCAGATGGCTACACCTTC. The J gene is TRBJ1-2, the V gene TRBV4-2; D is uncertain. CDR1 and CDR2 (germline): LGHNA, YNFKEQ. V was cut by 0 bases and J by 6 bases, with 20 bases left in between. This CDR3 is 17 amino acids long.

CDR3 sequence: CASSLDRSNTGELFF. As DNA, the CDR3 is TGTGCCAGCAGCTTAGACAGGTCGAACACCGGGGAGCTGTTTTTT. The chain links TRBV7-8 to TRBJ2-2; tentatively, D is TRBD1 (5 bases). In germline, CDR1 is SGHVS, CDR2 FQNEAQ. This CDR3 region has 15 residues. The ends were cut back, 1 base at V and 0 bases at J, with 6 bases in the middle.

This chain joins TRBV5-1 and TRBJ1-5; D call uncertain. Germline V gives CDR1 SGHRS, CDR2 YFSETQ. The CDR3 length is 15 residues. The germline V and J ends were trimmed by 1 base and 1 base, with 9 bases remaining between them. The CDR3 loop is CASSLNYPSNQPQHF. The CDR3 bases are TGCGCCAGCAGCTTGAACTACCCAAGCAATCAGCCCCAGCATTTT.

The chain is built from TRBV5-1 and TRBJ2-3, with 9 bases lining up with TRBD1. The trim removed 0 bases at V and 3 bases at J, leaving 2 bases unmatched. CDR3 length: 15 residues. Germline-derived CDR1 and CDR2 are SGHRS and YFSETQ. CDR3 sequence reads: CASSLDGQGTDTQYF. In nucleotides, the CDR3 is TGCGCCAGCAGCTTGGACGGACAGGGGACAGATACGCAGTATTTT.

The chain employs TRBV19 and TRBJ2-3; tentative D call: TRBD2 (5 bases). V was cut by 3 bases and J by 3 bases, with 16 bases left in between. The CDR3 has 16 amino acids. Germline V gene data show CDR1 as LNHDA and CDR2 as SQIVND (reference sequence). DNA of the CDR3: TGTGCCAGTAGTATCCGCGAGGGCTTGATGACAGATACGCAGTATTTT. Translation gives CASSIREGLMTDTQYF. Variable domain in full (rest from reference TRBV19 and TRBJ2-3): DGGITQSPKYLFRKEGQNVTLSCEQNLNHDAMYWYRQDPGQGLRLIYYSQIVNDFQKGDIAEGYSVSREKKESFPLTVTSAQKNPTAFYLCASSIREGLMTDTQYFGPGTRLTVL.

This clone was observed a handful of times. This chain uses TRBV6-1 with TRBJ1-1; 7 bases fit TRBD1. Germline CDR1 MNHNS, CDR2 SASEGT. This CDR3 has 12 residues. V gave up 6 bases and J gave up 7 bases; unmatched junction bases: 5. CDR3 DNA sequence: TGTGCCAGCAGAGAGACAGGGATTGAAGCTTTCTTT. The encoded protein is CASRETGIEAFF.

V is TRBV7-6 and J is TRBJ2-1; 13 bases align to TRBD2. CDR1 and CDR2 from the germline V gene are SGHVS and FNYEAQ. This CDR3 has 19 residues. V trimming: 5 bases; J trimming: 0 bases; junction bases outside the gene matches: 10. This CDR3 reads CASSPGLAGAPSSYNEQFF. The CDR3 DNA reads as TGTGCCAGCAGCCCCGGACTAGCGGGGGCCCCGAGCTCCTACAATGAGCAGTTCTTC. The variable domain in full, completed from reference TRBV7-6 and TRBJ2-1, reads GAGVSQSPRYKVTKRGQDVALRCDPISGHVSLYWYRQALGQGPEFLTYFNYEAQQDKSGLPNDRFSAERPEGSISTLTIQRTEQRDSAMYRCASSPGLAGAPSSYNEQFFGPGTRLTVL.

The chain links TRBV6-1 to TRBJ1-1, with TRBD1 identical over 8 bases. Germline loops: CDR1 MNHNS, CDR2 SASEGT. After removal of 3 bases from V and 5 bases from J, the junction contained 8 bases not matched to a gene. The CDR3 sequence is 15 residues long. This CDR3 is CASSEADRGRTEAFF. DNA for the CDR3: TGTGCCAGCAGTGAGGCAGACAGGGGCCGGACTGAAGCTTTCTTT.

The CDR3 region has the DNA TGTGCCAGCAGTGAGACAGGAAATCAGCCCCAGCATTTT. Translated, it gives CASSETGNQPQHF. The chain is built from TRBV9 and TRBJ1-5, with D maybe TRBD1 (6 bases). Germline V gene sequence: CDR1 SGDLS, CDR2 YYNGEE. The CDR3 covers 13 residues. The V end lost 5 bases, the J end lost 4 bases, and 10 bases lay between the germline ends.

This rearrangement joins TRBV6-4 to TRBJ2-1; TRBD2 matches 8 bases. Losses at the gene ends were 0 bases for V and 5 bases for J; bases not matched to a gene: 3. The CDR3 consists of 15 residues. Germline V gene lookup returns CDR1 MRHNA and CDR2 SNTAGT. CDR3 loop: CASSDSRGGNNEQFF. The CDR3, as DNA: TGTGCCAGCAGTGACTCACGGGGGGGAAACAATGAGCAGTTCTTC.

This chain uses TRBV4-1 with TRBJ2-3; TRBD2 aligns across 8 bases. Germline lookup yields CDR1 MGHRA and CDR2 YSYEKL. After removal of 3 bases from V and 2 bases from J, the junction contained 13 bases not matched to a gene. The CDR3 spans 18 residues. Here the CDR3 DNA reads TGCGCCAGCAGCCATGTGGGTAGAGCGGGGGTTATCACAGATACGCAGTATTTT. Its protein product is CASSHVGRAGVITDTQYF.

V is TRBV7-6 and J is TRBJ2-1, with D hard to call. Germline V gene sequence: CDR1 SGHVS, CDR2 FNYEAQ. With 5 bases removed from V and 4 bases from J, the gap between germline ends came to 9 bases. This CDR3 has 13 amino acids. CDR3 sequence (DNA): TGTGCCAGCAGCCCGGGTATTTACAATGAGCAGTTCTTC. Translated, it gives CASSPGIYNEQFF.

The chain employs TRBV6-4 and TRBJ2-2; possible D gene TRBD2, 5 bases. This CDR3 comprises 16 residues. Germline CDR1 and CDR2: MRHNA and SNTAGT. Trimming took off 4 bases at V and 0 bases at J, with 12 bases between the two ends. CDR3 in DNA: TGTGCCAGCAGTGCCTCCGGGGATGCGAACACCGGGGAGCTGTTTTTT. Translated, it gives CASSASGDANTGELFF.

This clone was detected once. CDR3 bases: TGTGCCAGCAGCCCGAACCCCGGGGGATTCGACCAAGAGACCCAGTACTTC. Residues: CASSPNPGGFDQETQYF. V is TRBV14 and J is TRBJ2-5; D may be TRBD2 (6 bases). Germline V gives CDR1 SGHDN, CDR2 FVKESK. The ends were cut back, 4 bases at V and 0 bases at J, with 18 bases in the middle. CDR3 length: 17 amino acids.

In DNA, the CDR3 is TGTGCCTGGAGTCCAAGGGGGGAGCAGTACTTC. It is translated as CAWSPRGEQYF. The chain joins TRBV30 to TRBJ2-7; tentative D call: TRBD1 (6 bases). CDR1 GTSNPN and CDR2 SVGIG come from the germline V gene (reference sequence). This CDR3 region has 11 residues. Trimming removed 2 bases at V and 7 bases at J, with 9 bases between.

As DNA, the CDR3 is TGTGCCAGCAGCGTAGCGACAGGGAACACTGAAGCTTTCTTT. Amino acid sequence: CASSVATGNTEAFF. This chain uses TRBV9 with TRBJ1-1; D possibly corresponds to TRBD1 (6 bases). V gave up 0 bases and J gave up 1 base, with 7 bases separating them. From germline, CDR1 is SGDLS and CDR2 YYNGEE. The CDR3 consists of 14 residues.

The chain combines TRBV19 with TRBJ2-7, with a weak D call TRBD1 (6 bases). The V end lost 2 bases, the J end lost 5 bases, and 13 bases lay between the germline ends. The germline V gene encodes CDR1 LNHDA and CDR2 SQIVND (reference sequence). The CDR3 loop spans 14 amino acids. The DNA of the CDR3 is TGTGCCAGTAGTATAAAAACAGGGATTAACGAGCAGTACTTC. Translating it yields CASSIKTGINEQYF.

The genes are TRBV7-9 and TRBJ1-2, with TRBD1 matching over 7 bases. The CDR3 is 15 residues long. Germline lookup yields CDR1 SEHNR and CDR2 FQNEAQ (reference sequence). After removal of 5 bases from V and 6 bases from J, the junction contained 12 bases not matched to a gene. The CDR3 sequence: CASSGSTGEGNGYTF. The CDR3 region has the DNA TGTGCCAGCAGCGGTTCCACAGGGGAAGGGAATGGCTACACCTTC.

This chain joins TRBV6-1 and TRBJ2-7; D is possibly TRBD1 (6 bases). The germline V gene has CDR1 MNHNS and CDR2 SASEGT. CDR3 length: 18 amino acids. The V and J ends lost 0 bases and 3 bases respectively, with 21 bases between them. CDR3 amino acids: CASSEALRGTGIRYEQYF. The CDR3, as DNA: TGTGCCAGCAGTGAAGCGCTTCGGGGAACAGGGATTCGCTACGAGCAGTACTTC.

A single count supports this clone. The chain is built from TRBV4-1 and TRBJ2-7; D is undetermined. CDR1 and CDR2 from the germline V gene are MGHRA and YSYEKL. Trimming removed 3 bases at V and 5 bases at J, with 8 bases between. The CDR3 runs to 12 residues. The CDR3 nucleotides read TGCGCCAGCAGCCATGGCCGGGACGAGCAGTACTTC. The encoded protein is CASSHGRDEQYF.